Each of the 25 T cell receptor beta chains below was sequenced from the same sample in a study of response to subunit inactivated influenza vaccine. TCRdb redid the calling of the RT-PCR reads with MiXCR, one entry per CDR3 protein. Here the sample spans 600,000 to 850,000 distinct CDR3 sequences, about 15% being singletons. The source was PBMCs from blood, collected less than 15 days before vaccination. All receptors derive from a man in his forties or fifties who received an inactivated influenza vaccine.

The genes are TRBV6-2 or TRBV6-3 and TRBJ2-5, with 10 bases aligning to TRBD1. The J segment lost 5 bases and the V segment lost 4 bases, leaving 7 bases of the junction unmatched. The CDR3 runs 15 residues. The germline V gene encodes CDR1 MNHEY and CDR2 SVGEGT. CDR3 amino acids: CASSSAGQGSETQYF. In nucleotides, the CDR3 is TGTGCCAGCAGTTCGGCGGGACAGGGGTCGGAGACCCAGTACTTC.

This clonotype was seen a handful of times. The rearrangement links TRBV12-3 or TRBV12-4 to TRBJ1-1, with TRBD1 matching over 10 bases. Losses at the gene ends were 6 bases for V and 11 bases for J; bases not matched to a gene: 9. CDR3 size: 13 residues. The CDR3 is CASRPRDRGLAFF. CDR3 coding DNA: TGTGCCAGCAGGCCCCGGGACAGGGGATTGGCTTTCTTT.

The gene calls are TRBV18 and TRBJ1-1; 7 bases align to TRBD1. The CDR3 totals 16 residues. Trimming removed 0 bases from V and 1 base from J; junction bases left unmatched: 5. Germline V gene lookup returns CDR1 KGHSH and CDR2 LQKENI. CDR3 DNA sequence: TGTGCCAGCTCACCACCAGGGACAGCTAAGAACACTGAAGCTTTCTTT. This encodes CASSPPGTAKNTEAFF. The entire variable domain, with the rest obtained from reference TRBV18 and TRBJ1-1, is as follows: NAGVMQNPRHLVRRRGQEARLRCSPMKGHSHVYWYRQLPEEGLKFMVYLQKENIIDESGMPKERFSAEFPKEGPSILRIQQVVRGDSAAYFCASSPPGTAKNTEAFFGQGTRLTVV.

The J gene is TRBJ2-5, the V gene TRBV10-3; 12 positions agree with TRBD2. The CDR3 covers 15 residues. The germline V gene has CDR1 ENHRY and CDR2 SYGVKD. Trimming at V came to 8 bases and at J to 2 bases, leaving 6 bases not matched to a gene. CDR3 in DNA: TGTGCCATCGGTCGGACTAGCGGGACTCAAGAGACCCAGTACTTC. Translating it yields CAIGRTSGTQETQYF.

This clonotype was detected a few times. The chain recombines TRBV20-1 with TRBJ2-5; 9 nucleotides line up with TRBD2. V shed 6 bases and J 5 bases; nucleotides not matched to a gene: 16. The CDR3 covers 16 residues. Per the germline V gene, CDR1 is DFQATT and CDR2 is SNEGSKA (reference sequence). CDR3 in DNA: TGCAGTGCCCAGGGCGGGGCTAGCGGGACCGAGGAGACCCAGTACTTC. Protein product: CSAQGGASGTEETQYF.

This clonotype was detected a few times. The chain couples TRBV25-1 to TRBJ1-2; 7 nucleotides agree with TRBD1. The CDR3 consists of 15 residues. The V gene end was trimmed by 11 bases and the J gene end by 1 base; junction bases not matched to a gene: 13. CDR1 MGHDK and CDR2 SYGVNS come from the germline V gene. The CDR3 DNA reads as TGTGCCTCCTCCCGGACAGGCTTATTTAACTATGGCTACACCTTC. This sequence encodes CASSRTGLFNYGYTF.

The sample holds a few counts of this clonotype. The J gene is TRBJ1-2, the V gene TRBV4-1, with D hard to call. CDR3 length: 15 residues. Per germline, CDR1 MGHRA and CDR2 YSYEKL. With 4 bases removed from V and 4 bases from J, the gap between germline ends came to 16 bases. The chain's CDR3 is CASSPAGRKLYGYTF. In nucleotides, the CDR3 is TGCGCCAGCAGCCCGGCGGGGAGGAAGCTCTATGGCTACACCTTC.

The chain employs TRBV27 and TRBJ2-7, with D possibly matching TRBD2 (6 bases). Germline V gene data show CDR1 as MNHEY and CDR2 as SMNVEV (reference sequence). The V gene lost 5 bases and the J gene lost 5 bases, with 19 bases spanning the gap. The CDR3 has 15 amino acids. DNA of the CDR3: TGTGCCAGCAGTCCCGGGACTGGCCCGCCCCACGAGCAGTACTTC. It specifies CASSPGTGPPHEQYF.

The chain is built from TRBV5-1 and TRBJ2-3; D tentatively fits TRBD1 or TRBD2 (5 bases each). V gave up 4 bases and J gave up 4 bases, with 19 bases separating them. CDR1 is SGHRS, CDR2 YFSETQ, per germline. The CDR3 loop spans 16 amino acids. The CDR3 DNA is TGCGCCAGCAGCCCACGATTGGGGGTAGAGGCAGATACGCAGTATTTT. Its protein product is CASSPRLGVEADTQYF.

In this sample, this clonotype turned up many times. The CDR3 sequence is CASSLGGTVIMSQFF. DNA for the CDR3: TGTGCCAGCAGCTTAGGCGGGACAGTTATCATGAGCCAGTTCTTC. This chain uses TRBV7-9 with TRBJ2-1; the D gene is possibly TRBD1 (7 bases). The CDR3 has 15 residues. Germline assignment: CDR1 SEHNR and CDR2 FQNEAQ (reference sequence). Trimming shortened V by 1 base and J by 13 bases, and 20 bases separated the two germline ends. The full variable domain, in which reference TRBV7-9 and TRBJ2-1 provide the parts outside the CDR3, is DTGVSQNPRHKITKRGQNVTFRCDPISEHNRLYWYRQTLGQGPEFLTYFQNEAQLEKSRLLSDRFSAERPKGSFSTLEIQRTEQGDSAMYLCASSLGGTVIMSQFFGPGTRLTVL.

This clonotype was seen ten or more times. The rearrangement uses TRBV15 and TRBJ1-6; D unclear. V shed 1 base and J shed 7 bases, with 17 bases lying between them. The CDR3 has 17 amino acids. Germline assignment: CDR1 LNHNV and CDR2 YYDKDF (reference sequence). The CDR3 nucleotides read TGTGCCACCAGCAGAGGCAGGACGGACTTTGGGAATTCACCCCTCCACTTT. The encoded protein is CATSRGRTDFGNSPLHF.

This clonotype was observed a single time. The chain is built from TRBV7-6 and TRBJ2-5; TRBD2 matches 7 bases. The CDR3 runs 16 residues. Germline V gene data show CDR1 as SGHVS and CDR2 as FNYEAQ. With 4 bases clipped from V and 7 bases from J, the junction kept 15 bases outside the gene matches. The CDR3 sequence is CASSSIFETGGGTQYF. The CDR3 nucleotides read TGTGCCAGCAGCTCTATTTTCGAGACTGGCGGGGGGACCCAGTACTTC.

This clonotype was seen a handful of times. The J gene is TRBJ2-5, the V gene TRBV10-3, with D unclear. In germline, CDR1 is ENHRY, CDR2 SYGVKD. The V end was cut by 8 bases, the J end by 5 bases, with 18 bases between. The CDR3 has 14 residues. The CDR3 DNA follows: TGTGCCATCGGGGATAAGTTGGCGGTGGAGACCCAGTACTTC. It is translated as CAIGDKLAVETQYF.

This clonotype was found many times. CDR3 region: CASSFYGTSGASTDTQYF. The CDR3 DNA reads as TGCGCCAGCAGCTTCTATGGGACTAGCGGGGCTAGCACAGATACGCAGTATTTT. The V and J genes are TRBV5-1 and TRBJ2-3, with 13 positions matching TRBD2. The V gene end was trimmed by 2 bases and the J gene end by 0 bases; junction bases not matched to a gene: 6. Germline CDR1 SGHRS, CDR2 YFSETQ. The CDR3 length is 18 residues. The variable domain in full, with the rest retrieved from reference TRBV5-1 and TRBJ2-3, is KAGVTQTPRYLIKTRGQQVTLSCSPISGHRSVSWYQQTPGQGLQFLFEYFSETQRNKGNFPGRFSGRQFSNSRSEMNVSTLELGDSALYLCASSFYGTSGASTDTQYFGPGTRLTVL.

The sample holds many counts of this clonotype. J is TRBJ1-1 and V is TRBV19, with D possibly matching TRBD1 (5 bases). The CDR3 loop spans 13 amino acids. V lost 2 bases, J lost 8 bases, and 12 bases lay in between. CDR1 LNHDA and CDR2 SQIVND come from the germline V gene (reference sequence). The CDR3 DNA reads TGTGCCAGTAGTATATGGACACGGGACGAAGCTTTCTTT. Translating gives CASSIWTRDEAFF.

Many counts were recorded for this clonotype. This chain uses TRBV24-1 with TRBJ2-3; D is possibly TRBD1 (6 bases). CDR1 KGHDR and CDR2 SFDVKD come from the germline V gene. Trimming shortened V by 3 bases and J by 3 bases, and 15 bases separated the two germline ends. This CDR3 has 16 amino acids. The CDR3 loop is CATSDPGERGTDTQYF. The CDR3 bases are TGTGCCACCAGTGATCCGGGTGAGAGGGGGACAGATACGCAGTATTTT.

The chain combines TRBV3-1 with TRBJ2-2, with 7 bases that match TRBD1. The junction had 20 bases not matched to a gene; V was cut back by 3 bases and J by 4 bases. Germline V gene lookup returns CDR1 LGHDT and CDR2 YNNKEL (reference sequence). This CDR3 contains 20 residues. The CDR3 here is CASSHFRDSEALSSTGELFF. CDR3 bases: TGTGCCAGCAGCCATTTCCGGGACAGTGAAGCCCTCAGTAGCACCGGGGAGCTGTTTTTT.

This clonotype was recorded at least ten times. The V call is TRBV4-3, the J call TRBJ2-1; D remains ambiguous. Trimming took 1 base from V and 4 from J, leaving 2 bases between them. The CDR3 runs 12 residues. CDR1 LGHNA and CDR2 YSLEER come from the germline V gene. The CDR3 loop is CASSQGYNEQFF. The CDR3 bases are TGCGCCAGCAGCCAAGGATACAATGAGCAGTTCTTC.

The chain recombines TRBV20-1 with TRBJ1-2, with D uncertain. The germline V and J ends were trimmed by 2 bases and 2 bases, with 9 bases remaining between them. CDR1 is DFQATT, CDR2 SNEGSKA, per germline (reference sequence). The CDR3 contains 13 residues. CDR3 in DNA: TGCAGTGCTAGATCAGACCGCAACTATGGCTACACCTTC. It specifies CSARSDRNYGYTF.

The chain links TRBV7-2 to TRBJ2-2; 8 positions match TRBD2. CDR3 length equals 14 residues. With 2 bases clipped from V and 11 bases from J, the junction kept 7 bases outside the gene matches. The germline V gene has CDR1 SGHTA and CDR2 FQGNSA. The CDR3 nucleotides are TGTGCCAGCAGCTTAACTAGCGGTCCCGCCGAGCTGTTTTTT. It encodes CASSLTSGPAELFF.

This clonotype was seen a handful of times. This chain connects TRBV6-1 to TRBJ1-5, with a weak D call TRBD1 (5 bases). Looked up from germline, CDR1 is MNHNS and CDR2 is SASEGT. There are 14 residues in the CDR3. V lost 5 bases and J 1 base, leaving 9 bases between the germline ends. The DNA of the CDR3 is TGTGCCAGCAGTCGAAGACAGAGCAATCAGCCCCAGCATTTT. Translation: CASSRRQSNQPQHF.

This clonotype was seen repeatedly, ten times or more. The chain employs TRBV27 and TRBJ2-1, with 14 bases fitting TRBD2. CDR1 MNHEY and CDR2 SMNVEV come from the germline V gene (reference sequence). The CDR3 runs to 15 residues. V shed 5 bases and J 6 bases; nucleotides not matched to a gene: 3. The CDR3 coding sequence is TGTGCCAGCAGTGTCGGGACTAGCGGGAGCAATGAGCAGTTCTTC. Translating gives CASSVGTSGSNEQFF.

The CDR3 coding sequence is TGTGCCAGCAGTTCCACCCGCACATCAACCGGGACTAGCGCTATCCACGAGCAGTACTTC. Translating gives CASSSTRTSTGTSAIHEQYF. This chain connects TRBV6-2 or TRBV6-3 to TRBJ2-7, with 10 positions matching TRBD2. Germline V gene sequence: CDR1 MNHEY, CDR2 SVGEGT. The CDR3 sequence is 20 residues long. The ends lost 4 bases at V and 5 bases at J; junction bases unmatched: 23.

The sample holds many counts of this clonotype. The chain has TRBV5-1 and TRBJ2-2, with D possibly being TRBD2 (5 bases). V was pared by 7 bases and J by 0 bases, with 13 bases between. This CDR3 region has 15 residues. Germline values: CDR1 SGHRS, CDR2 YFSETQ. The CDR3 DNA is TGCGCCAGCCGTCGTGGGGAGTCGAACACCGGGGAGCTGTTTTTT. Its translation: CASRRGESNTGELFF. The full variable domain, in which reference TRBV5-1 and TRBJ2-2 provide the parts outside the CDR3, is KAGVTQTPRYLIKTRGQQVTLSCSPISGHRSVSWYQQTPGQGLQFLFEYFSETQRNKGNFPGRFSGRQFSNSRSEMNVSTLELGDSALYLCASRRGESNTGELFFGEGSRLTVL.

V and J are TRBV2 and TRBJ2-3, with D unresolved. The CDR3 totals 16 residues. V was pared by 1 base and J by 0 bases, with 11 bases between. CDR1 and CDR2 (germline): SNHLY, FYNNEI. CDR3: CASSEVALSSTDTQYF. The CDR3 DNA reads TGTGCCAGCAGTGAAGTGGCTTTATCTAGCACAGATACGCAGTATTTT. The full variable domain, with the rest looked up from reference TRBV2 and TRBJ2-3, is EPEVTQTPSHQVTQMGQEVILRCVPISNHLYFYWYRQILGQKVEFLVSFYNNEISEKSEIFDDQFSVERPDGSNFTLKIRSTKLEDSAMYFCASSEVALSSTDTQYFGPGTRLTVL.